This entry lists 24 T cell receptor beta chains sequenced from one sample in a study of T cell responses to AZD1222 COVID-19 vaccine. Libraries were prepared by immunoSEQ multiplex PCR; TCRdb keeps only in-frame clonotypes and omits some of them. The sample carries about 130,000 clones, around 94% recorded once. The material was peripheral blood, obtained on day 0 of AZD1222 vaccination. The receptors were sampled from an adult in good health.

This clone was observed once. V and J are TRBV28 and TRBJ1-1; D not resolved. V lost 8 bases and J 1 base, leaving 11 bases between the germline ends. The V gene's germline CDR1 is MDHEN and CDR2 SYDVKM. The CDR3 has 13 residues. CDR3: CASLVGGNTEAFF. CDR3 bases: TGTGCCAGCTTGGTGGGAGGGAACACTGAAGCTTTCTTT.

This rearrangement joins TRBV4-1 to TRBJ2-1; 9 bases line up with TRBD2. Germline CDR1 is MGHRA and CDR2 is YSYEKL. Unmatched junction bases numbered 5, after V lost 4 bases and J lost 4 bases. The CDR3 is 15 amino acids. CDR3 residues: CASSPGLAGYNEQFF. In DNA, the CDR3 is TGCGCCAGCAGCCCCGGCCTAGCGGGATACAATGAGCAGTTCTTC.

V is TRBV5-1 and J is TRBJ1-3; D uncertain. The CDR3 sequence is 14 residues long. V gave up 0 bases and J gave up 4 bases, with 8 bases separating them. CDR1 SGHRS and CDR2 YFSETQ come from the germline V gene. CDR3 region: CASSLAPGGNTIYF. In DNA, the CDR3 is TGCGCCAGCAGCTTGGCCCCGGGGGGAAACACCATATATTTT.

CDR3 bases: TGTGCCAGCAGCGTAGCCACTAGCGGGAGAGCCTACAATGAGCAGTTCTTC. Amino acids: CASSVATSGRAYNEQFF. The rearrangement uses TRBV9 and TRBJ2-1, with 11 bases that match TRBD2. The CDR3 covers 17 residues. CDR1 and CDR2 from the germline V gene are SGDLS and YYNGEE. V shed 0 bases and J 2 bases; nucleotides not matched to a gene: 4.

V usage is TRBV5-1 and J usage is TRBJ2-7, with 7 bases that match TRBD1. Germline CDR1 is SGHRS and CDR2 is YFSETQ. Trimming took 0 bases from V and 3 from J; bases not matched to a gene: 3. The CDR3 loop spans 14 amino acids. CDR3: CASSLGQGRYEQYF. The CDR3, as DNA: TGCGCCAGCAGCTTGGGACAGGGACGCTACGAGCAGTACTTC.

The gene calls are TRBV4-3 and TRBJ1-2; D not resolved. Germline assignment: CDR1 LGHNA and CDR2 YSLEER. This CDR3 comprises 15 residues. V was clipped by 0 bases and J by 0 bases, with 8 bases between them. The CDR3 region has the DNA TGCGCCAGCAGCCAAGATCACACACCTAACTATGGCTACACCTTC. It encodes CASSQDHTPNYGYTF.

The chain joins TRBV4-3 to TRBJ2-3; 9 bases align to TRBD1. Looked up from germline, CDR1 is LGHNA and CDR2 is YSLEER. Trimming took 3 bases from V and 1 from J; bases not matched to a gene: 8. This CDR3 is 17 amino acids long. DNA of the CDR3: TGCGCCAGCAGCCAGGGCCCCCGGGACAGGGGCACAGATACGCAGTATTTT. Translating it yields CASSQGPRDRGTDTQYF.

V and J are TRBV19 and TRBJ2-6, with D maybe TRBD2 (5 bases). Germline values: CDR1 LNHDA, CDR2 SQIVND (reference sequence). V lost 4 bases and J 1 base, leaving 5 bases between the germline ends. This CDR3 spans 14 amino acids. The CDR3 DNA reads as TGTGCCAGTAGTAGCGGGTCTGGGGCCAACGTCCTGACTTTC. Its translation: CASSSGSGANVLTF.

For the CDR3, the DNA is TGTGCCAGCAGCTTACAGCGGGAGAGGGGTCGGACCCAGTACTTC. Protein sequence: CASSLQRERGRTQYF. V is TRBV7-2 and J is TRBJ2-5, with 8 bases aligning to TRBD2. Trimming at V came to 2 bases and at J to 7 bases, leaving 9 bases not matched to a gene. The length of the CDR3 is 15 residues. CDR1 is SGHTA and CDR2 is FQGNSA in the germline V gene.

V usage is TRBV6-5 and J usage is TRBJ2-1; no definite D call. V was cut by 7 bases and J by 4 bases, with 11 bases left in between. This CDR3 is 13 amino acids long. Germline CDR1 is MNHEY and CDR2 is SVGAGI. The CDR3 sequence is CASTPRPYNEQFF. DNA of the CDR3: TGTGCCAGCACCCCTCGGCCTTACAATGAGCAGTTCTTC.

This chain links TRBV23-1 with TRBJ1-4, with D perhaps matching TRBD1 (5 bases). TRBV23-1 is an ORF, and what it does is uncertain. The CDR3 covers 15 residues. V gave up 6 bases and J gave up 8 bases, with 19 bases separating them. The CDR3 DNA reads as TGCGCCAGCAGCCATCAGGCAGGGCGATGCGAAAAACTGTTTTTT. It specifies CASSHQAGRCEKLFF.

The rearrangement uses TRBV7-2 and TRBJ2-7; possible D gene TRBD2, 6 bases. Trimming took 1 base from V and 0 from J, leaving 13 bases between them. Germline loops: CDR1 SGHTA, CDR2 FQGNSA. This CDR3 region has 16 residues. The CDR3 nucleotides are TGTGCCAGCAGCTTAGTAGCAGCGGGCAACTCCTACGAGCAGTACTTC. Protein sequence: CASSLVAAGNSYEQYF.

The CDR3 nucleotides are TGTGCCAGCAGTGACGCTAATCAGCCCCAGCATTTT. Its protein product is CASSDANQPQHF. The chain carries TRBV2 and TRBJ1-5; no clear D gene. The V gene lost 3 bases and the J gene lost 4 bases, with 4 bases spanning the gap. Germline CDR1 and CDR2: SNHLY and FYNNEI. The CDR3 is made up of 12 amino acids.

The J gene is TRBJ2-3, the V gene TRBV27; TRBD1 matches 9 bases. After removal of 8 bases from V and 5 bases from J, the junction contained 14 bases not matched to a gene. The germline gives CDR1 MNHEY, CDR2 SMNVEV (reference sequence). The CDR3 is 16 amino acids. The CDR3 DNA reads TGTGCCAGCCGCAAGTATATAACAGGGGGCGTAGATACGCAGTATTTT. Translating gives CASRKYITGGVDTQYF.

The CDR3 sequence: CASSKGTGDYNEQFF. The CDR3 coding sequence is TGTGCCAGTAGTAAGGGGACAGGGGACTACAATGAGCAGTTCTTC. This chain links TRBV19 with TRBJ2-1, with 10 bases lining up with TRBD1. V gave up 4 bases and J gave up 3 bases; unmatched junction bases: 3. Germline assignment: CDR1 LNHDA and CDR2 SQIVND (reference sequence). CDR3 length: 15 amino acids.

This CDR3 is CSLQRGAGVGWNEQFF. The DNA of the CDR3 is TGCAGCCTCCAGCGGGGGGCAGGAGTAGGGTGGAATGAGCAGTTCTTC. The V gene is TRBV29-1, the J gene TRBJ2-1; 9 bases are shared with TRBD2. With 8 bases clipped from V and 7 bases from J, the junction kept 18 bases outside the gene matches. In germline, CDR1 is SQVTM, CDR2 ANQGSEA. The CDR3 runs 16 residues.

This chain joins TRBV18 and TRBJ2-7; the match to TRBD1 covers 8 bases. V shed 6 bases and J 0 bases; nucleotides not matched to a gene: 4. This CDR3 is built from 14 residues. The germline V gene has CDR1 KGHSH and CDR2 LQKENI. The CDR3 sequence is CASSDRGSSYEQYF. Here the CDR3 DNA reads TGTGCCAGCTCTGACAGGGGTAGCTCCTACGAGCAGTACTTC.

The rearrangement joins TRBV19 to TRBJ2-7, with 7 bases that match TRBD2. CDR1 LNHDA and CDR2 SQIVND come from the germline V gene (reference sequence). This CDR3 comprises 13 residues. Trimming at V came to 2 bases and at J to 6 bases, leaving 4 bases not matched to a gene. The CDR3 region is CASSITREGEQYF. CDR3 DNA sequence: TGTGCCAGTAGTATAACGAGGGAGGGCGAGCAGTACTTC.

The chain has TRBV7-2 and TRBJ1-1; possibly TRBD1 for D (6 bases). In germline, CDR1 is SGHTA, CDR2 FQGNSA. Trimming shortened V by 8 bases and J by 1 base, and 11 bases separated the two germline ends. This CDR3 has 13 residues. The CDR3 sequence is CASRRTENTEAFF. CDR3 in DNA: TGTGCCAGCCGGAGGACAGAGAACACTGAAGCTTTCTTT.

CDR3 coding DNA: TGTGCCAGCAGCGCCGGGAGAATGAACACTGAAGCTTTCTTT. Its protein product is CASSAGRMNTEAFF. The chain couples TRBV7-8 to TRBJ1-1; D is unresolved. Deletions cut 5 bases from V and 0 bases from J, with 10 bases between. Germline CDR1 reads SGHVS; CDR2 reads FQNEAQ. The CDR3 sequence is 14 residues long.

The chain links TRBV2 to TRBJ1-3, with 12 bases aligning to TRBD1. Germline CDR1 reads SNHLY; CDR2 reads FYNNEI. Trimming removed 6 bases from V and 4 bases from J; junction bases left unmatched: 19. The CDR3 length is 20 residues. The chain's CDR3 is CASSTPGDRGLERGGNTIYF. CDR3 nucleotide sequence: TGTGCCAGCAGCACCCCAGGGGACAGGGGGCTTGAGAGAGGGGGAAACACCATATATTTT.

This clone was seen once. J is TRBJ2-5 and V is TRBV5-1; TRBD2 matches at 9 bases. CDR3 size: 15 residues. Germline V lookup: CDR1 SGHRS, CDR2 YFSETQ. After removal of 2 bases from V and 1 base from J, the junction contained 3 bases not matched to a gene. Written as DNA, the CDR3 is TGCGCCAGCAGCTTTGGCGGGAGGGCCCAAGAGACCCAGTACTTC. Its protein product is CASSFGGRAQETQYF.

The J gene is TRBJ1-6, the V gene TRBV19; D perhaps matches TRBD1 (5 bases). The germline V and J ends were trimmed by 6 bases and 8 bases, with 8 bases remaining between them. The CDR3 has 12 amino acids. Germline loops: CDR1 LNHDA, CDR2 SQIVND (reference sequence). The CDR3 is CASRQADSPLHF. CDR3 DNA: TGTGCCAGTAGACAGGCCGATTCACCCCTCCACTTT. Based on the CDR3 plus reference TRBV19 and TRBJ1-6, the full variable domain is DGGITQSPKYLFRKEGQNVTLSCEQNLNHDAMYWYRQDPGQGLRLIYYSQIVNDFQKGDIAEGYSVSREKKESFPLTVTSAQKNPTAFYLCASRQADSPLHFGNGTRLTVT.

This chain joins TRBV30 and TRBJ2-5, with unresolved D. Trimming pared 0 bases from V and 5 bases from J, leaving 10 bases between. This CDR3 contains 13 residues. Germline CDR1 and CDR2: GTSNPN and SVGIG (reference sequence). The DNA of the CDR3 is TGTGCCTGGAGTGTCACATTTCAGGAGACCCAGTACTTC. As protein: CAWSVTFQETQYF.